What follows are 31 T cell receptor beta chains derived from one specimen sequenced in a study of blood T cells in healthy people across ages. A sample-barcoded 5' primer and a J-beta primer mix were used in a second PCR of about 6 to 12 cycles. TCRdb called the 5' RACE reads again in MiXCR, with one record for every CDR3 protein. The table lists over 1,500,000 distinct CDR3 sequences, roughly 50% of them singletons, with more than 2% in the top ten. Sequenced material: blood. These receptors were obtained from a woman between 40 and 55 years old in good health.

A word on this clonotype: The junction shows a germline mismatch at one end, possibly a read error. The chain carries TRBV4-3 and TRBJ2-5; no reliable D call. With the DNA end fitting TRBJ2-7 better, the J assignment may be wrong. This CDR3 is 14 amino acids long. Germline CDR1 and CDR2: LGHNA and YSLEER. For the CDR3, the DNA is TGCGCCAGCAGCCAGGAGTCACTCTCCCACGAGCAGTACTTC. Amino acid sequence: CASSQESLSHEQYF.

The J gene is TRBJ2-1, the V gene TRBV7-9; D perhaps matches TRBD1 (6 bases). V lost 5 bases to trimming and J lost 8 bases, with 13 bases between them. This CDR3 has 13 residues. Germline values: CDR1 SEHNR, CDR2 FQNEAQ (reference sequence). The CDR3 DNA reads TGTGCCAGCAGCATTGGACAGTTCGATGAGCAGTTCTTC. Amino acids: CASSIGQFDEQFF.

The chain carries TRBV2 and TRBJ1-5; no clear D gene. CDR3 length: 12 residues. Deletions cut 7 bases from V and 6 bases from J, with 10 bases between. CDR1 and CDR2 from the germline V gene are SNHLY and FYNNEI. The CDR3 reads CASNGEGQPQHF. The CDR3 DNA sequence: TGTGCCAGCAACGGGGAGGGTCAGCCCCAGCATTTT.

Comments on this clonotype: One end of the junction is discordant with germline, which a read error may explain. This chain uses TRBV20-1 with TRBJ1-6; TRBD1 matches 7 bases. This CDR3 has 14 residues. Germline V gene lookup returns CDR1 DFQATT and CDR2 SNEGSKA (reference sequence). The CDR3: CSVKGTEFNSSLHF. The CDR3, as DNA: TGCAGTGTTAAAGGGACAGAGTTTAATTCATCCCTCCACTTT.

The rearrangement uses TRBV20-1 and TRBJ2-1, with TRBD2 matching 7 bases. Per the germline V gene, CDR1 is DFQATT and CDR2 is SNEGSKA (reference sequence). The CDR3 is 15 amino acids. V trimming: 0 bases; J trimming: 5 bases; junction bases outside the gene matches: 7. The CDR3: CSARERTRVHNEQFF. CDR3 nucleotide sequence: TGCAGTGCTAGAGAACGGACTAGAGTACACAATGAGCAGTTCTTC.

The rearrangement links TRBV14 to TRBJ2-7; D gene uncertain. The CDR3 loop spans 14 amino acids. The germline CDR1 and CDR2 sequences are SGHDN and FVKESK. Trimming took off 0 bases at V and 7 bases at J, with 13 bases between the two ends. CDR3 nucleotide sequence: TGTGCCAGCAGCCAAGATAGCTCCTTGGGAGAGCAGTACTTC. This translates into CASSQDSSLGEQYF. Looking up the rest from reference TRBV14 and TRBJ2-7 gives the full variable domain: EAGVTQFPSHSVIEKGQTVTLRCDPISGHDNLYWYRRVMGKEIKFLLHFVKESKQDESGMPNNRFLAERTGGTYSTLKVQPAELEDSGVYFCASSQDSSLGEQYFGPGTRLTVT.

The chain has TRBV5-8 and TRBJ2-7, with TRBD2 matching over 7 bases. Looked up from germline, CDR1 is SGHTS and CDR2 is YDEGEE. The CDR3 runs to 17 residues. V was pared by 0 bases and J by 0 bases, with 9 bases of the junction left unmatched. The DNA for the CDR3 is TGTGCCAGCAGCTTGGAGGGAGGGACTCACCGCTCCTACGAGCAGTACTTC. Protein: CASSLEGGTHRSYEQYF.

This sequence joins TRBV6-5 and TRBJ1-2; no clear D. Trimming left V 0 bases short and J 7 bases short, with 12 bases between. Germline V gene lookup returns CDR1 MNHEY and CDR2 SVGAGI. The CDR3 runs to 14 residues. The CDR3 bases are TGTGCCAGCAGTTACTCGATAGGTCTTGCTGGCTACACCTTC. This gives the protein CASSYSIGLAGYTF.

The CDR3 DNA is TGTGCCAGCAGCTTAGGGGGTAATAGCGGCAATGAGCAGTTCTTC. This translates into CASSLGGNSGNEQFF. This chain joins TRBV7-2 and TRBJ2-1, with D possibly TRBD2 on 6 matching bases. V lost 1 base to trimming and J lost 6 bases, with 13 bases between them. The CDR3 runs 15 residues. Germline-derived CDR1 and CDR2 are SGHTA and FQGNSA.

V is TRBV27 and J is TRBJ2-7; tentative D call: TRBD2 (5 bases). V lost 0 bases to trimming and J lost 7 bases, with 16 bases between them. Germline V gene lookup returns CDR1 MNHEY and CDR2 SMNVEV (reference sequence). This CDR3 has 15 amino acids. This CDR3 reads CASSLSRAPFDEQYF. The CDR3 coding sequence is TGTGCCAGCAGTTTATCGAGGGCCCCTTTCGATGAGCAGTACTTC.

This clonotype was seen a handful of times. The V and J genes are TRBV29-1 and TRBJ1-2; no clear D gene. Germline loops: CDR1 SQVTM, CDR2 ANQGSEA. V lost 4 bases to trimming and J lost 5 bases, with 32 bases between them. The CDR3 length is 19 residues. Here the CDR3 DNA reads TGCAGCGTTGCTACCCCAATGGAGTCCCAGGAGGTATTTGGGTATGGCTACACCTTC. Its translation is CSVATPMESQEVFGYGYTF.

The chain combines TRBV20-1 with TRBJ2-3; 10 bases map to TRBD2. Germline trimming cut 5 bases from V and 3 bases from J; bases unmatched to any gene: 17. The CDR3 loop spans 18 amino acids. Germline values: CDR1 DFQATT, CDR2 SNEGSKA (reference sequence). The CDR3 region is CSAPSSGGPTSATDTQYF. In nucleotides, the CDR3 is TGCAGTGCTCCTTCTAGCGGGGGCCCCACTTCCGCTACAGATACGCAGTATTTT.

The J gene is TRBJ2-2, the V gene TRBV4-3; 9 nucleotides align to TRBD1. Germline V CDR1 and CDR2: LGHNA, YSLEER. Losses at the gene ends were 0 bases for V and 5 bases for J; bases not matched to a gene: 10. The CDR3 covers 18 residues. The chain's CDR3 is CASSQDWPRDRVTGELFF. CDR3 nucleotide sequence: TGCGCCAGCAGCCAAGATTGGCCCCGGGACAGGGTAACCGGGGAGCTGTTTTTT.

The chain joins TRBV27 to TRBJ1-5; 9 nucleotides match TRBD1. Looked up from germline, CDR1 is MNHEY and CDR2 is SMNVEV (reference sequence). V shed 8 bases and J 4 bases; nucleotides not matched to a gene: 9. This CDR3 contains 15 residues. The CDR3 is CASRGTGLNNQPQHF. CDR3 in DNA: TGTGCCAGCCGTGGGACAGGGTTGAATAATCAGCCCCAGCATTTT.

This clonotype appeared a few times. DNA of the CDR3: TGTGCCACCAGCAGAGGGAGGAGTCTTTTGTACAATGAGCAGTTCTTC. Protein sequence: CATSRGRSLLYNEQFF. The chain uses TRBV15 and TRBJ2-1; TRBD2 might be the D (5 bases). Trimming left V 1 base short and J 4 bases short, with 14 bases between. There are 16 residues in the CDR3. The germline V gene has CDR1 LNHNV and CDR2 YYDKDF (reference sequence).

This rearrangement joins TRBV7-2 to TRBJ1-4; D gene unclear. V lost 1 base, J lost 4 bases, and 10 bases lay in between. Germline V gene sequence: CDR1 SGHTA, CDR2 FQGNSA. The CDR3 runs 15 residues. CDR3 loop: CASSLVFSNNEKLFF. The CDR3 DNA reads TGTGCCAGCAGCTTAGTCTTCAGTAATAATGAAAAACTGTTTTTT.

Here the CDR3 DNA reads TGTGCCAGCAGCTCGAACCCCACATTGTCCTACAATGAGCAGTACTTC. Translation gives CASSSNPTLSYNEQYF. This sequence joins TRBV5-5 and TRBJ2-5, with D uncertain. Trimming shortened V by 3 bases and J by 11 bases, and 26 bases separated the two germline ends. The CDR3 has 16 residues. Germline V gene lookup returns CDR1 SGHKS and CDR2 YYEKEE (reference sequence). Combining the CDR3 with reference TRBV5-5 and TRBJ2-5 gives the whole variable domain DAGVTQSPTHLIKTRGQQVTLRCSPISGHKSVSWYQQVLGQGPQFIFQYYEKEERGRGNFPDRFSARQFPNYSSELNVNALLLGDSALYLCASSSNPTLSYNEQYFGPGTRLLVL.

The chain employs TRBV27 and TRBJ1-5; the match to TRBD1 covers 12 bases. Trimming took 5 bases from V and 7 from J; bases not matched to a gene: 9. In germline, CDR1 is MNHEY, CDR2 SMNVEV (reference sequence). CDR3 length: 16 residues. CDR3 region: CASSLTGQGAQQPQHF. CDR3 sequence (DNA): TGTGCCAGCAGTCTTACGGGACAGGGGGCACAGCAGCCCCAGCATTTT.

CDR3 nucleotides: TGTGCCACCTATCCGGGGAGGGTAACTTCCTCTGGGGCCAACGTCCTGACTTTC. Translated, it gives CATYPGRVTSSGANVLTF. This chain joins TRBV24-1 and TRBJ2-6; 7 bases line up with TRBD2. The CDR3 length is 18 residues. Germline values: CDR1 KGHDR, CDR2 SFDVKD. Unmatched junction bases numbered 13, after V lost 9 bases and J lost 0 bases.

This chain connects TRBV5-1 to TRBJ1-6, with 7 positions matching TRBD1. V lost 4 bases and J lost 2; bases outside the gene matches: 9. Looked up from germline, CDR1 is SGHRS and CDR2 is YFSETQ. CDR3 length equals 17 residues. In DNA form, the CDR3 reads TGCGCCAGCAGCCGAGAGACGACAGGGCCCTATAATTCACCCCTCCACTTT. Its translation: CASSRETTGPYNSPLHF.

The chain uses TRBV20-1 and TRBJ2-1; the match to TRBD1 covers 8 bases. The germline V gene encodes CDR1 DFQATT and CDR2 SNEGSKA (reference sequence). J lost 1 base, V lost 4 bases, and 21 bases had no gene match. This CDR3 has 20 amino acids. The CDR3 sequence: CSAKMIYQDRVKFSYNEQFF. The CDR3 DNA is TGCAGTGCTAAAATGATATACCAGGACAGGGTGAAATTTTCCTACAATGAGCAGTTCTTC.

The V gene is TRBV7-2, the J gene TRBJ1-2; D is undetermined. Trimming removed 4 bases from V and 3 bases from J, with 12 bases in between. The CDR3 contains 14 residues. The germline CDR1 and CDR2 sequences are SGHTA and FQGNSA. The CDR3 nucleotides are TGTGCCAGCAGCTCCGGACTGGGAGACTATGGCTACACCTTC. Its translation is CASSSGLGDYGYTF.

The chain couples TRBV20-1 to TRBJ2-3; 8 bases are a match to TRBD1. Germline assignment: CDR1 DFQATT and CDR2 SNEGSKA (reference sequence). The V segment lost 0 bases and the J segment 3 bases; nucleotides outside the gene matches: 8. CDR3 length equals 16 residues. The CDR3 coding sequence is TGCAGTGCTAGAGATTTCGCACAGGGGGTTACAGATACGCAGTATTTT. Translating it yields CSARDFAQGVTDTQYF.

This chain links TRBV5-1 with TRBJ2-7; D unclear. The CDR3 consists of 13 residues. CDR1 is SGHRS and CDR2 is YFSETQ in the germline V gene. V was pared by 10 bases and J by 2 bases, with 16 bases between. The CDR3 protein is CASRSPPAYEQYF. For the CDR3, the DNA is TGCGCCTCAAGGTCTCCGCCGGCCTACGAGCAGTACTTC.

The V call is TRBV7-8, the J call TRBJ2-1; D call uncertain. The germline V gene has CDR1 SGHVS and CDR2 FQNEAQ. This CDR3 contains 18 residues. Deletions cut 3 bases from V and 6 bases from J, with 24 bases between. CDR3 coding DNA: TGTGCCAGCAGCTTTGTTATTGTGTTCGTAGGTGAGGTCAATGAGCAGTTCTTC. The encoded protein is CASSFVIVFVGEVNEQFF.

This clonotype has only a few counts. The V call is TRBV7-8, the J call TRBJ2-5; 8 bases line up with TRBD1. V gave up 5 bases and J gave up 3 bases; unmatched junction bases: 5. CDR3 size: 14 residues. Germline V gene lookup returns CDR1 SGHVS and CDR2 FQNEAQ. Here the CDR3 reads CASSDWTGKETQYF. The CDR3 DNA follows: TGTGCCAGCAGCGACTGGACAGGGAAAGAGACCCAGTACTTC.

The chain recombines TRBV4-1 with TRBJ2-7; D is ambiguous. Germline CDR1 and CDR2: MGHRA and YSYEKL. V lost 0 bases to trimming and J lost 3 bases, with 15 bases between them. The CDR3 is made up of 16 amino acids. The CDR3 DNA reads as TGCGCCAGCAGCCAAGAATTGGGCAGCCCGATCTACGAGCAGTACTTC. The encoded protein is CASSQELGSPIYEQYF.

The rearrangement uses TRBV20-1 and TRBJ1-2; 10 nucleotides agree with TRBD1. The CDR3 runs 14 residues. CDR1 is DFQATT and CDR2 is SNEGSKA in the germline V gene (reference sequence). The junction had 5 bases not matched to a gene; V was cut back by 3 bases and J by 4 bases. CDR3 in DNA: TGCAGTGCTAGGGGACAGGGGTTAGGCTATGGCTACACCTTC. Translated: CSARGQGLGYGYTF.

Details on this clonotype: Given a much more abundant clone one base away, this may be a read error. The chain recombines TRBV7-2 with TRBJ2-7; 7 nucleotides align to TRBD1. With V trimmed by 6 bases and J by 10 bases, 21 bases remained unmatched. The CDR3 consists of 16 residues. The germline CDR1 and CDR2 sequences are SGHTA and FQGNSA. CDR3 region: CASSQNPTGGRDSQYF. DNA for the CDR3: TGTGCCAGCAGTCAAAACCCGACCGGCGGTCGGGACAGTCAGTACTTC.

V usage is TRBV7-9 and J usage is TRBJ2-1; D might be TRBD2 (6 bases). This CDR3 is 14 amino acids long. Germline V CDR1 and CDR2: SEHNR, FQNEAQ (reference sequence). V dropped 3 bases and J dropped 4 bases, with 10 bases sitting between them. The CDR3 is CASSFVAVYNEQFF. DNA for the CDR3: TGTGCCAGCAGCTTTGTAGCGGTTTACAATGAGCAGTTCTTC.

This chain joins TRBV7-2 and TRBJ1-2, with TRBD1 as a possible D gene (6 bases). The CDR3 spans 15 residues. Trimming left V 3 bases short and J 4 bases short, with 15 bases between. Per germline, CDR1 SGHTA and CDR2 FQGNSA. CDR3 sequence: CASSFRGPTPYGYTF. The CDR3 DNA reads as TGTGCCAGCAGCTTCAGGGGACCGACGCCCTATGGCTACACCTTC.